Shown below are 30 T cell receptor beta chains from a single sample sequenced in a study of identical twins. TCRdb re-called the 5' RACE reads with MiXCR, one entry per CDR3 protein. This table has approximately 620,000 distinct CDR3 sequences, 8% to 9% appearing once. The sample also formed part of further work on yellow fever vaccine responses in identical twins.

Input material: PBMCs. The receptors shown here come from a woman younger than 35 in good health.

The CDR3 reads CSVTGEETQYF. The CDR3 DNA reads as TGCAGCGTCACAGGGGAAGAGACCCAGTACTTC. The rearrangement joins TRBV29-1 to TRBJ2-5; TRBD1 agrees at 7 bases. The CDR3 consists of 11 residues. CDR1 and CDR2 (germline): SQVTM, ANQGSEA. V gave up 6 bases and J gave up 3 bases; unmatched junction bases: 1.

V usage is TRBV7-3 and J usage is TRBJ2-6, with 9 bases lining up with TRBD1. CDR1 is SGHTA and CDR2 is FQGTGA in the germline V gene. V dropped 2 bases and J dropped 0; count of bases not matched to a gene: 8. CDR3 length: 19 residues. The DNA of the CDR3 is TGTGCCAGCAGCTTAGAGGGACAGGGCCTTCCCTCTGGGGCCAACGTCCTGACTTTC. It specifies CASSLEGQGLPSGANVLTF.

This chain uses TRBV6-5 with TRBJ2-2; TRBD1 might be the D (6 bases). In germline, CDR1 is MNHEY, CDR2 SVGAGI. Trimming took 5 bases from V and 8 from J, leaving 9 bases between them. This CDR3 is built from 12 residues. The CDR3 nucleotides read TGTGCCAGCAGTCACAGGGTTGGGGAGCTGTTTTTT. Amino acids: CASSHRVGELFF.

The V call is TRBV4-3, the J call TRBJ1-1; no clear D. V was pared by 0 bases and J by 4 bases, with 15 bases between. CDR1 is LGHNA and CDR2 is YSLEER in the germline V gene. CDR3 size: 16 residues. CDR3 residues: CASSQDGNSGATEAFF. The CDR3 nucleotides read TGCGCCAGCAGCCAAGATGGGAACAGCGGAGCCACTGAAGCTTTCTTT.

The chain uses TRBV10-3 and TRBJ2-7, with a possible D match to TRBD1 (6 bases). Trimming took 11 bases from V and 5 from J, leaving 22 bases between them. The CDR3 has 14 amino acids. Germline CDR1 ENHRY, CDR2 SYGVKD. CDR3 in DNA: TGTGCCTCCAGCAAGAGGCAGGGGTTGGACGAGCAGTACTTC. Translation gives CASSKRQGLDEQYF.

The J gene is TRBJ2-2, the V gene TRBV4-3; 10 bases fit TRBD2. Germline lookup yields CDR1 LGHNA and CDR2 YSLEER. The CDR3 is 16 residues long. V trimming: 4 bases; J trimming: 6 bases; junction bases outside the gene matches: 8. The CDR3 here is CASSPREAGGPGELFF. DNA for the CDR3: TGCGCCAGCAGCCCTAGGGAAGCGGGAGGGCCCGGGGAGCTGTTTTTT.

The rearrangement joins TRBV5-6 to TRBJ2-7; 11 bases match TRBD1. Losses at the gene ends were 5 bases for V and 7 bases for J; bases not matched to a gene: 14. The CDR3 contains 16 residues. Germline CDR1 is SGHDT and CDR2 is YYEEEE. CDR3 nucleotide sequence: TGTGCCAGCAGTAATTCGGGACAGGGGGATCTACGAGAGCAGTACTTC. Its protein is CASSNSGQGDLREQYF.

This clonotype was seen more than once but under ten times. The chain joins TRBV9 to TRBJ2-2; weak D call: TRBD1 (6 bases). The V end was cut by 6 bases, the J end by 7 bases, with 13 bases between. The CDR3 is made up of 13 amino acids. CDR1 SGDLS and CDR2 YYNGEE come from the germline V gene. The CDR3 coding sequence is TGTGCCAGCAAACCTGGGGGCAACGGGGAGCTGTTTTTT. Amino acids: CASKPGGNGELFF.

V is TRBV6-2 or TRBV6-3 and J is TRBJ2-4; the match to TRBD1 covers 9 bases. This CDR3 has 15 residues. Germline trimming cut 6 bases from V and 5 bases from J; bases unmatched to any gene: 8. Germline V gives CDR1 MNHEY, CDR2 SVGEGT. CDR3 in amino acids: CASRQQRQGENIQYF. Written as DNA, the CDR3 is TGTGCCAGCAGACAACAAAGACAGGGGGAAAACATTCAGTACTTC.

The gene calls are TRBV10-2 and TRBJ1-6; D possibly corresponds to TRBD1 (5 bases). Trimming took 2 bases from V and 11 from J, leaving 10 bases between them. The germline V gene has CDR1 WSHSY and CDR2 SAAADI. This CDR3 comprises 13 residues. The CDR3 here is CASSEGGRAPLHF. The CDR3 DNA reads TGCGCCAGCAGTGAGGGGGGTCGGGCACCCCTCCACTTT.

At least ten counts were recorded for this clonotype. The rearrangement joins TRBV5-1 to TRBJ2-7; 7 nucleotides align to TRBD1. Trimming removed 4 bases from V and 0 bases from J; junction bases left unmatched: 7. The germline CDR1 and CDR2 sequences are SGHRS and YFSETQ. This CDR3 contains 15 residues. The CDR3 nucleotides read TGCGCCAGCAGCCCCGGGACAGTTGACTCCTACGAGCAGTACTTC. Protein sequence: CASSPGTVDSYEQYF.

This clonotype turned up a few times. The J gene is TRBJ2-1, the V gene TRBV27; 8 bases agree with TRBD1. Germline values: CDR1 MNHEY, CDR2 SMNVEV (reference sequence). The CDR3 is 14 residues long. The V segment lost 6 bases and the J segment 8 bases; nucleotides outside the gene matches: 9. CDR3 sequence (DNA): TGTGCCAGCAGCGGACAGGGCCGAGGGGATGAGCAGTTCTTC. Translation gives CASSGQGRGDEQFF.

This clonotype was observed a few times. V and J are TRBV6-1 and TRBJ2-7; D is undetermined. There are 15 residues in the CDR3. V was trimmed by 6 bases and J by 3 bases, leaving 18 bases between them. Germline V gene data show CDR1 as MNHNS and CDR2 as SASEGT. The CDR3 DNA reads TGTGCCAGCAGCTCCACCGGTTCCACCCACTACGAGCAGTACTTC. Its translation is CASSSTGSTHYEQYF.

V usage is TRBV11-1 and J usage is TRBJ2-2; TRBD2 matches 8 bases. V was pared by 3 bases and J by 3 bases, with 18 bases of the junction left unmatched. Germline V lookup: CDR1 SGHAT, CDR2 FQDESV (reference sequence). This CDR3 region has 20 residues. CDR3 protein: CASSLWLRAGVSGDTGELFF. In nucleotides, the CDR3 is TGTGCCAGCAGCTTGTGGCTCCGAGCGGGAGTAAGTGGTGACACCGGGGAGCTGTTTTTT.

The V gene is TRBV24-1, the J gene TRBJ2-3, with 7 bases identical to TRBD2. The junction had 6 bases not matched to a gene; V was cut back by 3 bases and J by 1 base. From germline, CDR1 is KGHDR and CDR2 SFDVKD. The CDR3 runs 16 residues. CDR3 protein: CATSDPALAGTDTQYF. The CDR3 DNA reads TGTGCCACCAGTGATCCCGCCCTAGCGGGCACAGATACGCAGTATTTT.

This clonotype was recorded a few times. The V and J genes are TRBV27 and TRBJ2-5; 10 bases are shared with TRBD1. Germline V gene data show CDR1 as MNHEY and CDR2 as SMNVEV (reference sequence). The CDR3 has 15 amino acids. V was clipped by 6 bases and J by 5 bases; unmatched bases: 9. The CDR3 region has the DNA TGTGCCAGCAGCGACAGGGGGCCTGTGGGGGAGACCCAGTACTTC. Translated: CASSDRGPVGETQYF.

This chain uses TRBV6-5 with TRBJ2-7; D is perhaps TRBD1 or TRBD2 (5 bases each). CDR3 length: 15 residues. CDR1 and CDR2 (germline): MNHEY, SVGAGI. The germline V and J ends were trimmed by 0 bases and 0 bases, with 9 bases remaining between them. CDR3 sequence reads: CASSYSSGTSYEQYF. The CDR3 nucleotides read TGTGCCAGCAGTTACTCATCCGGGACCTCCTACGAGCAGTACTTC.

This clonotype turned up a few times. This sequence joins TRBV24-1 and TRBJ2-7; 7 bases match TRBD1. The CDR3 loop spans 17 amino acids. Per germline, CDR1 KGHDR and CDR2 SFDVKD. The V and J ends lost 3 bases and 4 bases, in that order; junction bases with no gene match: 14. CDR3 sequence: CATSDPSRDRNPYEQYF. DNA of the CDR3: TGTGCCACCAGTGATCCATCCCGGGACAGAAACCCATACGAGCAGTACTTC.

J is TRBJ2-7 and V is TRBV3-1; the D is unclear. The CDR3 loop spans 13 amino acids. The V end lost 1 base, the J end lost 4 bases, and 8 bases lay between the germline ends. Germline V gene lookup returns CDR1 LGHDT and CDR2 YNNKEL (reference sequence). The DNA for the CDR3 is TGTGCCAGCAGCCAAGTCATCGGTTACGAGCAGTACTTC. Translation: CASSQVIGYEQYF.

This clonotype was counted a few times. The chain has TRBV10-3 and TRBJ2-1; D assignment may be TRBD1 or TRBD2 (5 bases each). CDR1 ENHRY and CDR2 SYGVKD come from the germline V gene. V lost 10 bases and J lost 4, with 14 bases in between. The CDR3 length is 13 residues. CDR3 DNA: TGTGCCACCTCCCTGGGGGAGTACAATGAGCAGTTCTTC. Encoded protein: CATSLGEYNEQFF.

At least ten counts were recorded for this clonotype. This chain connects TRBV12-3 or TRBV12-4 to TRBJ2-2; unclear D gene. V gave up 1 base and J gave up 2 bases, with 5 bases separating them. The CDR3 has 14 residues. CDR3 nucleotide sequence: TGTGCCAGCAGTTTAGTAAGAAACACCGGGGAGCTGTTTTTT. It yields the protein CASSLVRNTGELFF.

This clonotype was counted many times. The V and J genes are TRBV28 and TRBJ2-2; D gene ambiguous. CDR3 length equals 14 residues. Germline V gives CDR1 MDHEN, CDR2 SYDVKM. The V end lost 1 base, the J end lost 2 bases, and 5 bases lay between the germline ends. DNA for the CDR3: TGTGCCAGCAGTTTATCCATCAACACCGGGGAGCTGTTTTTT. This gives the protein CASSLSINTGELFF.

This clonotype appeared a few times. V gene TRBV7-9 combines with J gene TRBJ2-2; TRBD1 aligns across 8 bases. The V and J ends lost 4 bases and 3 bases, in that order; junction bases with no gene match: 7. Germline assignment: CDR1 SEHNR and CDR2 FQNEAQ (reference sequence). The CDR3 sequence is 16 residues long. The CDR3 is CASSSPDRVYTGELFF. The DNA for the CDR3 is TGTGCCAGCAGCTCCCCGGACAGGGTTTACACCGGGGAGCTGTTTTTT.

This clonotype was counted at least ten times. The chain joins TRBV6-1 to TRBJ2-7; 7 bases match TRBD1. Looked up from germline, CDR1 is MNHNS and CDR2 is SASEGT. V was pared by 6 bases and J by 1 base, with 3 bases of the junction left unmatched. CDR3 length: 13 amino acids. The CDR3 loop is CASRRDSSYEQYF. The CDR3 coding sequence is TGTGCCAGCAGAAGGGACAGTTCCTACGAGCAGTACTTC.

The chain recombines TRBV7-9 with TRBJ1-2, with D unclear. Trimming took 4 bases from V and 4 from J, leaving 19 bases between them. This CDR3 has 16 residues. Germline-derived CDR1 and CDR2 are SEHNR and FQNEAQ (reference sequence). The CDR3 here is CASSSLHTEDSYGYTF. The CDR3 nucleotides are TGTGCCAGCAGCTCCCTCCACACGGAGGATTCCTATGGCTACACCTTC.

Only a few counts were recorded for this clonotype. This chain links TRBV28 with TRBJ1-5; 8 bases are shared with TRBD1. The CDR3 sequence is 19 residues long. Trimming at V came to 6 bases and at J to 2 bases, leaving 18 bases not matched to a gene. CDR1 is MDHEN and CDR2 is SYDVKM in the germline V gene. CDR3 sequence: CASSSKVDRVYFGNQPQHF. The DNA of the CDR3 is TGTGCCAGCAGCAGTAAGGTGGACAGGGTCTACTTCGGCAATCAGCCCCAGCATTTT.

This clonotype appeared many times. The J gene is TRBJ2-5, the V gene TRBV29-1, with 10 nucleotides matching TRBD2. This CDR3 is 15 amino acids long. With V trimmed by 5 bases and J by 2 bases, 8 bases remained unmatched. CDR1 is SQVTM, CDR2 ANQGSEA, per germline. The CDR3 here is CSVSLAGDGQETQYF. The CDR3 DNA follows: TGCAGCGTTTCTCTAGCGGGAGACGGGCAAGAGACCCAGTACTTC. Combining the CDR3 with reference TRBV29-1 and TRBJ2-5 gives the whole variable domain SAVISQKPSRDICQRGTSLTIQCQVDSQVTMMFWYRQQPGQSLTLIATANQGSEATYESGFVIDKFPISRPNLTFSTLTVSNMSPEDSSIYLCSVSLAGDGQETQYFGPGTRLLVL.

The chain recombines TRBV11-2 with TRBJ2-7; D ambiguous. Looked up from germline, CDR1 is SGHAT and CDR2 is FQNNGV. The length of the CDR3 is 16 residues. V lost 4 bases, J lost 0 bases, and 16 bases lay in between. The DNA of the CDR3 is TGTGCCAGCAGCTCTCAGATGGGGATTCCCTCCTACGAGCAGTACTTC. Its protein product is CASSSQMGIPSYEQYF.

This clonotype was recorded at least ten times. This chain links TRBV7-9 with TRBJ2-7, with a weak D call TRBD1 (6 bases). Trimming took 4 bases from V and 4 from J, leaving 20 bases between them. Germline CDR1 reads SEHNR; CDR2 reads FQNEAQ (reference sequence). The CDR3 is 16 amino acids. The CDR3 DNA reads as TGTGCCAGCAGCTCCCCACTGACAGGATCCCTATACGAGCAGTACTTC. Its protein is CASSSPLTGSLYEQYF. Filled out from reference TRBV7-9 and TRBJ2-7, the complete variable domain reads DTGVSQNPRHKITKRGQNVTFRCDPISEHNRLYWYRQTLGQGPEFLTYFQNEAQLEKSRLLSDRFSAERPKGSFSTLEIQRTEQGDSAMYLCASSSPLTGSLYEQYFGPGTRLTVT.

DNA of the CDR3: TGTGCCAGCAGCCTCCCAAAATCCGGACAGGGGGCTTACGAGCAGTACTTC. Translating it yields CASSLPKSGQGAYEQYF. The chain links TRBV7-2 to TRBJ2-7; the match to TRBD1 covers 11 bases. The CDR3 spans 17 residues. Germline assignment: CDR1 SGHTA and CDR2 FQGNSA. J was trimmed by 4 bases and V by 5 bases; bases with no gene match: 13.